This paragraph covers one TCR beta chain sequence. As yet, its antigen is unknown. Trimming left V 5 bases short and J 5 bases short, with 19 bases between. Per germline, CDR1 GTSNPN and CDR2 SVGIG (reference sequence). This CDR3 spans 15 amino acids. The sample belongs to a study of T cell responses to AZD1222 COVID-19 vaccine. Overall study: Whether given at about 4 or about 12 weeks, second doses were pooled.

Whole-study findings and limits: White British donors predominated, females outnumbered males, and clonal diversity was possibly underestimated.

Measured with immunoSEQ multiplex PCR; TCRdb has only the in-frame clones, and not every one. The data hold more than 100,000 clones, with 93% observed a single time. This TCR derives from an adult in good health. The V gene is TRBV30, the J gene TRBJ2-1; D is possibly TRBD1 (6 bases). This specimen was peripheral blood, taken on day 0 of AZD1222 vaccination. DNA for the CDR3: TGTGCCTGGGGGGCTGGGACACCCCAGGACAATGAGCAGTTCTTC. This gives the protein CAWGAGTPQDNEQFF.